This T cell receptor beta chain was retrieved from a study of blood T cell repertoires in COVID-19. Original analysis: Reference gene primer amplification gave estimated nucleated cell counts. Using immunoSEQ multiplex PCR, the repertoire was profiled, and TCRdb retains in-frame clones only, with some absent. The D gene and trimming were derived from the DNA, and the V and J assignments and clone size from that table. This sample has more than 350,000 clones, with around 87% found just once. Germline V CDR1 and CDR2: SGHVS, FNYEAQ. CDR3 length: 16 residues. Trimming cost V 5 bases and J 6 bases, with 22 bases left between them.

Sequencing was carried out using peripheral blood. The V and J genes are TRBV7-6 and TRBJ2-5, with D perhaps matching TRBD1 (9 bases). This clonotype originated in a woman younger than 45 with COVID-19, enrolled during active disease. The CDR3 region is CASSGIAGQGIKTQYF. The CDR3 region has the DNA TGTGCCAGCAGCGGTATAGCGGGACAGGGCATAAAGACCCAGTACTTC.